This record covers a single TCR beta chain. The target antigen is unknown. Only in-frame clones appear in the TCRdb table, and some are missing; sequencing was by immunoSEQ multiplex PCR. The sample contains approximately 590,000 clones, about 95% of which appear only once. These data originate in a study of shared clonotypes between healthy human individuals. Study-wide findings and caveats: Against clonotypes common to all four donors, non-shared ones had lower generation probabilities.

Terminally differentiated effector memory CD45RA+ cells were excluded by CCR7 positive selection of CD45RO-negative cells. Germline-derived CDR1 and CDR2 are MGHDK and SYGVNS. V was clipped by 4 bases and J by 4 bases; unmatched bases: 7. The CDR3 is 16 amino acids. The sequence came from a woman in her twenties or thirties in good health. The rearrangement joins TRBV25-1 to TRBJ2-3; 11 nucleotides line up with TRBD2. The sequenced sample was naive CD8+ T cells sorted from blood. The CDR3 protein is CASSGITSGSADTQYF. In DNA form, the CDR3 reads TGTGCCAGCAGTGGCATAACTAGCGGGAGTGCAGATACGCAGTATTTT.